The clone carrying this TCR beta chain was observed many times. These data come from a study of regulatory T cells in long-lasting Graves disease. As to time point: persistent/refractory GD, antithyroid drugs over 5 years with positive TRAb. Preparation of the TCR library used RNA extracted from PBMCs. Combining iRepertoire HTBI primers with Arm-PCR of CDR3 regions, the authors built TCR beta libraries. MiXCR, applied by TCRdb to the multiplex PCR reads, yields one record per CDR3 protein. The table records 310,000 or so distinct CDR3 sequences, around a fifth of them present only once. Losses at the gene ends were 3 bases for V and 4 bases for J; bases not matched to a gene: 9. CDR3 length equals 15 residues. Germline V gives CDR1 SGHVS, CDR2 FNYEAQ.

Source: peripheral blood mononuclear cells (PBMCs), taken when the disease was refractory, from a patient treated with antithyroid drugs. The receptor comes from a female donor with Graves disease. This chain uses TRBV7-6 with TRBJ2-7; 7 bases align to TRBD2. CDR3: CASSFGSGREYEQYF. DNA of the CDR3: TGTGCCAGCAGCTTCGGGTCGGGGAGGGAATACGAGCAGTACTTC.